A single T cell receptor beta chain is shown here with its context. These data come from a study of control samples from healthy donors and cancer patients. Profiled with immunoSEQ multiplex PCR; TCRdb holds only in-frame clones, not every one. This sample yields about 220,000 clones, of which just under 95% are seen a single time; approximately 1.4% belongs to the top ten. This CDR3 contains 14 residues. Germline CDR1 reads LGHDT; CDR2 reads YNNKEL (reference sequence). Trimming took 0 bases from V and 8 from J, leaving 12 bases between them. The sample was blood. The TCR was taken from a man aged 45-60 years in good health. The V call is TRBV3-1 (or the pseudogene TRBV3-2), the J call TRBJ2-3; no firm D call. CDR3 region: CASSQEALLATQYF. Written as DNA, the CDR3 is TGTGCCAGCAGCCAAGAGGCGCTTTTAGCTACGCAGTATTTT.